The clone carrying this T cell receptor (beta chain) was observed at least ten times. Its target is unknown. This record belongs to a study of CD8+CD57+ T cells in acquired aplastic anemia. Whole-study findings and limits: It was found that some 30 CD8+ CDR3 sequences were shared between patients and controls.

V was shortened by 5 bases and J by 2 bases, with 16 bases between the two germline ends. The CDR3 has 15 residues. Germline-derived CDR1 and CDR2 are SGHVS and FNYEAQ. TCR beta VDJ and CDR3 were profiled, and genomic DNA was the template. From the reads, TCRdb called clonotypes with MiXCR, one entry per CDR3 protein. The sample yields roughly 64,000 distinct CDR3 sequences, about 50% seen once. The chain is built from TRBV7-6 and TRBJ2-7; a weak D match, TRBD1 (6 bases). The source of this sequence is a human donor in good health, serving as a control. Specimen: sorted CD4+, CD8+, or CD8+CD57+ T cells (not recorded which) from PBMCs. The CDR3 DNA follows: TGTGCCAGCAGCCGAGGGGGACCTTTTACCTACGAGCAGTACTTC. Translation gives CASSRGGPFTYEQYF.